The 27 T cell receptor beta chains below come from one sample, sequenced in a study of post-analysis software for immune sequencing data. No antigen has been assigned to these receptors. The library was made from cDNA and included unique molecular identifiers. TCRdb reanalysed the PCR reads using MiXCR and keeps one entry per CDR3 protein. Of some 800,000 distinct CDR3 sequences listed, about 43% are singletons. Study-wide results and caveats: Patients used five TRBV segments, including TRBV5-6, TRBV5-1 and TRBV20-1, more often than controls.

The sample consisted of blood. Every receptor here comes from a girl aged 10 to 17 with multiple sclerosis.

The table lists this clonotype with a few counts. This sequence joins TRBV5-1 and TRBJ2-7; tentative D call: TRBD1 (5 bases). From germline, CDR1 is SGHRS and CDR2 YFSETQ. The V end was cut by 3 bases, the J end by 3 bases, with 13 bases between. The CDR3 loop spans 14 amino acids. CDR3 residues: CASSSSPGRYEQYF. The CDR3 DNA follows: TGCGCCAGCAGCTCCTCACCAGGGCGCTACGAGCAGTACTTC.

CDR3 DNA: TGTGCCAGCAGCCCGTGGGACAGCCGGAAAGTAAAGCAGTTCTTC. This encodes CASSPWDSRKVKQFF. The chain employs TRBV7-9 and TRBJ2-1, with 7 positions matching TRBD1. This CDR3 has 15 residues. CDR1 is SEHNR and CDR2 is FQNEAQ in the germline V gene (reference sequence). V was pared by 5 bases and J by 11 bases, with 15 bases of the junction left unmatched.

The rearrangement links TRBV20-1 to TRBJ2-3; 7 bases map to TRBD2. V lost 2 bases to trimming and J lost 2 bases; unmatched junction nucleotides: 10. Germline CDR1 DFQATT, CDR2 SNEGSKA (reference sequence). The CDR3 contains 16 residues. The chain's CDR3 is CSARRLSGGFTDTQYF. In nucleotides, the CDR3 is TGCAGTGCTAGAAGGTTGTCGGGGGGTTTCACAGATACGCAGTATTTT.

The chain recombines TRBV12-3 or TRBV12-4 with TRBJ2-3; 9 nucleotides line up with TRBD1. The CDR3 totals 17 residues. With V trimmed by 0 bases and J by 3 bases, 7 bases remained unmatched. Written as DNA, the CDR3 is TGTGCCAGCAGTTTAGCGTCGAGGGACAGGGAGACAGATACGCAGTATTTT. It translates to CASSLASRDRETDTQYF.

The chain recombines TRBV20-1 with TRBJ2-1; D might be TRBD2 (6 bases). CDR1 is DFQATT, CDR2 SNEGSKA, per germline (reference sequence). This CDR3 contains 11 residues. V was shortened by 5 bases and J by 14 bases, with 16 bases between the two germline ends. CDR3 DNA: TGCAGTGCTGGATCCGGAGGGGAGAAGTTCTTC. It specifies CSAGSGGEKFF.

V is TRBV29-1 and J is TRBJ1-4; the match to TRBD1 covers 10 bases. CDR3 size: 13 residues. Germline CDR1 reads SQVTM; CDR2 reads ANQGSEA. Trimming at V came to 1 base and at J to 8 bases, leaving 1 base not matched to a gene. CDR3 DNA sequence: TGCAGCGTTGAAGGGACAGGGGGAGAAAAACTGTTTTTT. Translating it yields CSVEGTGGEKLFF. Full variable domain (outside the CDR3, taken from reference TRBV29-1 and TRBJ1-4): SAVISQKPSRDICQRGTSLTIQCQVDSQVTMMFWYRQQPGQSLTLIATANQGSEATYESGFVIDKFPISRPNLTFSTLTVSNMSPEDSSIYLCSVEGTGGEKLFFGSGTQLSVL.

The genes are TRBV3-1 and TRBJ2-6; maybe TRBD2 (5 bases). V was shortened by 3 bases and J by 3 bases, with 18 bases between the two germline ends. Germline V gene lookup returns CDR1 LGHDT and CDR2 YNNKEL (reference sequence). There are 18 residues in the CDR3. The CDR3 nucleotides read TGTGCCAGCAGCCAGTCTCGGGCGCGGGCGATTGGGGCCAACGTCCTGACTTTC. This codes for CASSQSRARAIGANVLTF.

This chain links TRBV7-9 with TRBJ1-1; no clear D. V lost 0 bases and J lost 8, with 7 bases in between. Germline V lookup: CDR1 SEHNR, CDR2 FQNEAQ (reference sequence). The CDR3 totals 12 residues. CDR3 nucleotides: TGTGCCAGCAGCTTAGCTCCCGGGGAAGCTTTCTTT. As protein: CASSLAPGEAFF.

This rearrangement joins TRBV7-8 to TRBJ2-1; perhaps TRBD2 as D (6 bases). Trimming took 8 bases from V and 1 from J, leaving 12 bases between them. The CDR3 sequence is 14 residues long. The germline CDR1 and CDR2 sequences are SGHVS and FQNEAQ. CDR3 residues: CASSGTPSYNEQFF. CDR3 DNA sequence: TGTGCCAGCTCCGGGACTCCATCCTACAATGAGCAGTTCTTC.

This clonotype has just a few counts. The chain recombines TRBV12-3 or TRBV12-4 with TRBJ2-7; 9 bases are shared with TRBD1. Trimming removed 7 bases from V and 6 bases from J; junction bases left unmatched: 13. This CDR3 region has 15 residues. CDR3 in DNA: TGTGCCAGCACCACCGACCGGGACAGGGCTTTCGAGCAGTACTTC. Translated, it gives CASTTDRDRAFEQYF.

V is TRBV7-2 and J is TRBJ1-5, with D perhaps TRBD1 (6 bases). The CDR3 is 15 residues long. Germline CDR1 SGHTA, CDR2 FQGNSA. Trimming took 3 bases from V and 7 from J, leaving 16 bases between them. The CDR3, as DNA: TGTGCCAGCAGCTTGGGGGGCGCGGGGTCCCAGCCCCAGCATTTT. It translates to CASSLGGAGSQPQHF.

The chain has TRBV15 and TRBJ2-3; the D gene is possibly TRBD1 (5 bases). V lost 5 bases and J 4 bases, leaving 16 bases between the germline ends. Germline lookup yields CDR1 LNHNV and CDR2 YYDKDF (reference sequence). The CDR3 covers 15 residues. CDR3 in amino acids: CATSGRTTSADTQYF. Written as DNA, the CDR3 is TGTGCCACCAGCGGCCGGACAACCAGCGCAGATACGCAGTATTTT.

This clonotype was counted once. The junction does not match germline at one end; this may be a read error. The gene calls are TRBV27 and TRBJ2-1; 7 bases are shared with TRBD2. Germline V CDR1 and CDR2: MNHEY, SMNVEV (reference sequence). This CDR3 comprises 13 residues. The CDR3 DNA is TGTGCTAGCAGCCGGACTAGTGTGGTTGAGCAGTTCTTC. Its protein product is CASSRTSVVEQFF.

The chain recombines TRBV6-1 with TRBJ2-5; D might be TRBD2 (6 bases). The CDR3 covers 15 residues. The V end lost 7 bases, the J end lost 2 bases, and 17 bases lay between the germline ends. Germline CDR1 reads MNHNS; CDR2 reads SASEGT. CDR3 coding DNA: TGTGCCAGCACTAGTGACGGAGGGTCACAAGAGACCCAGTACTTC. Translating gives CASTSDGGSQETQYF.

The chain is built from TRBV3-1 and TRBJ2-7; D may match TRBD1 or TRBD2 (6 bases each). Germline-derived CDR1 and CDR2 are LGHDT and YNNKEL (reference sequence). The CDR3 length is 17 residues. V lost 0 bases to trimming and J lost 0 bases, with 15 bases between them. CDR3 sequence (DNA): TGTGCCAGCAGCCAAGATTGGGGGCTAGCGAGCTCCTACGAGCAGTACTTC. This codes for CASSQDWGLASSYEQYF.

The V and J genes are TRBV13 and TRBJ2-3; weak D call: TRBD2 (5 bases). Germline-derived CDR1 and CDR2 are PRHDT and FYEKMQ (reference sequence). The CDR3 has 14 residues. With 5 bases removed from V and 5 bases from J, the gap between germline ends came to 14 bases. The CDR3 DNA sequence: TGTGCCAGCAGCCCCACCGGGGTAGAAGATACGCAGTATTTT. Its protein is CASSPTGVEDTQYF.

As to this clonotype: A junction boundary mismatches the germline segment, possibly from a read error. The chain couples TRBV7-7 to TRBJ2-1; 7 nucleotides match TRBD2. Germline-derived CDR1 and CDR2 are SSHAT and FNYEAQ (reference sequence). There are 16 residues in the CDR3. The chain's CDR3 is CASSPGRGEVYNEQFF. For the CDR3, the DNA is TGTGCTAGCAGCCCGGGCCGGGGGGAAGTCTACAATGAGCAGTTCTTC.

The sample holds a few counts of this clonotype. The CDR3 sequence: CASSYSQWETQYF. DNA for the CDR3: TGTGCCAGCAGCTATAGCCAGTGGGAGACCCAGTACTTC. The chain has TRBV12-3 or TRBV12-4 and TRBJ2-5; D uncertain. V was pared by 6 bases and J by 5 bases, with 13 bases between. CDR3 size: 13 residues.

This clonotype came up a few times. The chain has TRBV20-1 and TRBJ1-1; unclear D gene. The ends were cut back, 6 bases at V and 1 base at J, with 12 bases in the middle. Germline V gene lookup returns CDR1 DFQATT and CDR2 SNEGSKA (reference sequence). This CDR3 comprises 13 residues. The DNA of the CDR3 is TGCAGTGCGTTTACCGGGGAGAACACTGAAGCTTTCTTT. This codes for CSAFTGENTEAFF.

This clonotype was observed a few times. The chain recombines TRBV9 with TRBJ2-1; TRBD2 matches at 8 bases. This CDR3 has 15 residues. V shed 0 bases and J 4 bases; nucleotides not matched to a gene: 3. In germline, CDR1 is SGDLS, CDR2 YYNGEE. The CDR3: CASSVATSAYNEQFF. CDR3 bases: TGTGCCAGCAGCGTAGCGACTAGCGCATACAATGAGCAGTTCTTC.

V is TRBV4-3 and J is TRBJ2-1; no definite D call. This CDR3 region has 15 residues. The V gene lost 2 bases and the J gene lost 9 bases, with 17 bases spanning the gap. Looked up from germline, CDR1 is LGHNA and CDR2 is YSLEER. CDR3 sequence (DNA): TGCGCCAGCAGCCAAAGAGGAGTCGATTATATTGAGCAGTTCTTC. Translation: CASSQRGVDYIEQFF.

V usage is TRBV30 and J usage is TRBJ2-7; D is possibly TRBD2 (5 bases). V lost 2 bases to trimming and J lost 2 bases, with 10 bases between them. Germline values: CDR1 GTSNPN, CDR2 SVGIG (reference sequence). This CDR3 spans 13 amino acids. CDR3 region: CAWSSGVAYEQYF. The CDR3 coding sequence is TGTGCCTGGAGTTCCGGGGTAGCCTACGAGCAGTACTTC.

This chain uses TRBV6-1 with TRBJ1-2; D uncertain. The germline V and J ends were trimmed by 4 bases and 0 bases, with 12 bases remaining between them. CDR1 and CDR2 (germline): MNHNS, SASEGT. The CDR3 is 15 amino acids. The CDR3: CASSVSTDANYGYTF. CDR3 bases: TGTGCCAGCAGTGTCTCGACGGACGCTAACTATGGCTACACCTTC.

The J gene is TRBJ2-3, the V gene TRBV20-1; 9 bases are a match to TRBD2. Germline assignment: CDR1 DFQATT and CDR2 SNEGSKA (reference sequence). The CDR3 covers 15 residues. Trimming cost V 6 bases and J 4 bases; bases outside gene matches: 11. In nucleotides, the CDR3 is TGCAGTGCGTCCGTTAGCGGGAGTGAATCAGATACGCAGTATTTT. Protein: CSASVSGSESDTQYF.

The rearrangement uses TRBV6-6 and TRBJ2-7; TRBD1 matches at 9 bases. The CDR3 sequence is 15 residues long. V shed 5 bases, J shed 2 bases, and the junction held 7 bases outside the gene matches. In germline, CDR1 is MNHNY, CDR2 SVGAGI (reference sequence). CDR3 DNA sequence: TGTGCCAGCAGTCCAAAGGACAGGGGAACCTACGAGCAGTACTTC. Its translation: CASSPKDRGTYEQYF.

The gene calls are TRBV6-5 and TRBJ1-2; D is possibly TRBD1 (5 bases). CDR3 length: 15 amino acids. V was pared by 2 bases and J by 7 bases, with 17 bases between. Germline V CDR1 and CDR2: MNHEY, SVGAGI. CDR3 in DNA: TGTGCCAGCAGTTACCCGGGACTACAATCGGGTGGCTACACCTTC. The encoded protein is CASSYPGLQSGGYTF.

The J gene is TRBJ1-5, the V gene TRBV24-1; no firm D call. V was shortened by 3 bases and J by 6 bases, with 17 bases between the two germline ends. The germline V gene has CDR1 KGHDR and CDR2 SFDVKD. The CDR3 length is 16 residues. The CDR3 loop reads CATSDRGLGAGQPQHF. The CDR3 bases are TGTGCCACCAGTGATAGAGGGTTAGGAGCGGGTCAGCCCCAGCATTTT.